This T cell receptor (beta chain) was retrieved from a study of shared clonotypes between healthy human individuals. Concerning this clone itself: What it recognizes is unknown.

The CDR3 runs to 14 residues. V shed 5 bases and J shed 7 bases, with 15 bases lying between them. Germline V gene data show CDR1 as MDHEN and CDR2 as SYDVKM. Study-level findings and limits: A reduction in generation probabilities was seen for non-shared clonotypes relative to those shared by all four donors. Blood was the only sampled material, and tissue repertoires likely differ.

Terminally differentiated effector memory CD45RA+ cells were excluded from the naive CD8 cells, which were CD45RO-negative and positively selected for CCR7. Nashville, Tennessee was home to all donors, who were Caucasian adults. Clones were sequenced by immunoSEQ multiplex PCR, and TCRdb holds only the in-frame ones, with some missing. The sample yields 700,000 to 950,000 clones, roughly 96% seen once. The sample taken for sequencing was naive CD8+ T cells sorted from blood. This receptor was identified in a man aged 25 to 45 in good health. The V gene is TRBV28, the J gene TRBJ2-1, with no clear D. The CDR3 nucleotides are TGTGCCAGCAGTCGCCGACCTGGCAATAATGAGCAGTTCTTC. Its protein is CASSRRPGNNEQFF. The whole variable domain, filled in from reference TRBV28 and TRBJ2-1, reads DVKVTQSSRYLVKRTGEKVFLECVQDMDHENMFWYRQDPGLGLRLIYFSYDVKMKEKGDIPEGYSVSREKKERFSLILESASTNQTSMYLCASSRRPGNNEQFFGPGTRLTVL.